Listed below are T cell receptor beta chains from one sample, sequenced in a study of cytomegalovirus exposure and HLA in healthy donors. The method was immunoSEQ multiplex PCR; TCRdb's version includes in-frame clones alone and lacks a portion of them. The sample has about 110,000 clones, roughly 79% seen once. Sequenced sample: PBMCs. These receptors were obtained from a woman in her forties or fifties in good health and CMV-seropositive. Both conserved end residues are part of each CDR3.

V gene,CDR3 protein
TRBV2,CASRALAGGSDTQYF
TRBV5-6,CASSLYGGVRYNEQFF
TRBV9,CASSVAGTGPRNTEAFF
TRBV19,CASSKQGAFYEQYF
TRBV10-3,CAISESTWASGRDLYNEQFF
TRBV19,CASSPAEGDTQYF
TRBV28,CASNSLLIRTGNYGYTF
TRBV5-4,CASSFKWRTNTEAFF
TRBV29-1,CSVEDLQGWGTDTQYF
TRBV5-4,CASSLLGAQETQYF
TRBV6-1,CASSSPGGLYGYTF
TRBV2,CASSVPDLPSPLHF
TRBV7-3,CASSPQGHFNTGELFF
TRBV7-2,CASSLGRPGNYEQYF
TRBV7-9,CSSSPGTGGANEKLFF
TRBV29-1,CSVEDRDRGISTDTQYF
TRBV5-6,CASSRTGRNSPLHF
TRBV6-5,CASSSGTGITDTQYF
TRBV11-3,CASSPPGQQETQYF
TRBV27,CASSSGQGVEKAFF
TRBV10-3,CAISDPGGYTIYF
TRBV5-1,CASSSGSQETQYF
TRBV5-1,CASSLAGGTSWEQYF
TRBV7-8,CASSPDLLGENLAKNIQYF
TRBV6-5,CASGRTGNEKLFF
TRBV28,CASSLRGRPREVFF
TRBV7-8,CASSPRAQYEKLFF
TRBV4-3,CASSQEPERGDGAFF
TRBV14,CASSPLSSYNEQFF
TRBV19,CASSILRGNTEAFF
TRBV18,CASSRSREETQYF
TRBV5-6,CASSFPGQLPYSGANVLTF
TRBV7-2,CASSLRGRRTDTQYF
TRBV7-6,CASSSPTGPPYTYSNQPQHF
TRBV5-5,CASSDRVLRGTEAFF
TRBV7-9,CASSFDTQETQYF
TRBV2,CASSVDRHYGYTF
TRBV9,CASSAARGTTNTGELFF
TRBV7-9,CSSSRSDSSGANVLTF
TRBV5-8,CASNEYRKAPYSNQPQHF
TRBV15,CATSRGLAGEGTQYF
TRBV6-1,CASSEGTAAYNSPLHF
TRBV11-2,CASSSGGQGASYNEQFF
TRBV6-5,CASSSHGTRKAAGYTF
TRBV7-9,CASSRDREETQYF